The 16 T cell receptor beta chains below were found in one sample sequenced in a study of CD4 T cells in relation to SARS-CoV-2 and coronaviruses. The protocol was immunoSEQ multiplex PCR, while the TCRdb copy is restricted to in-frame clones and leaves out a portion. There are 30,000 to 45,000 clones in the sample; about four fifths occur only once, and 6.5% to 8% lies in the top ten. Which antigens these TCRs recognize remains unknown. Specimen: naive CD4+ T cells from PBMCs, cultured in vitro. Subset in this sample: naive CD4+ T cells isolated by negative enrichment. The origin of the receptors is an adult with COVID-19.

This sequence joins TRBV5-4 and TRBJ2-3, with D possibly being TRBD2 (7 bases). Trimming shortened V by 4 bases and J by 3 bases, and 18 bases separated the two germline ends. Per germline, CDR1 SGHNT and CDR2 YYREEE (reference sequence). CDR3 length: 16 residues. The CDR3 is CASSVGGGGGTDTQYF. In DNA, the CDR3 is TGTGCCAGCAGCGTAGGTGGGGGAGGGGGTACAGATACGCAGTATTTT.

The chain links TRBV5-1 to TRBJ2-7, with TRBD2 matching 7 bases. Germline lookup yields CDR1 SGHRS and CDR2 YFSETQ. The J segment lost 7 bases and the V segment lost 1 base, leaving 11 bases of the junction unmatched. This CDR3 is built from 15 residues. The CDR3 loop reads CASSLSSHGRNEQYF. The CDR3 region has the DNA TGCGCCAGCAGCTTGTCTTCCCACGGGAGGAATGAGCAGTACTTC. Looking up the rest from reference TRBV5-1 and TRBJ2-7 gives the full variable domain: KAGVTQTPRYLIKTRGQQVTLSCSPISGHRSVSWYQQTPGQGLQFLFEYFSETQRNKGNFPGRFSGRQFSNSRSEMNVSTLELGDSALYLCASSLSSHGRNEQYFGPGTRLTVT.

The chain employs TRBV3-1 (or the pseudogene TRBV3-2) and TRBJ2-3; possible D gene TRBD1, 5 bases. Germline CDR1 is LGHDT and CDR2 is YNNKEL (reference sequence). This CDR3 has 13 residues. Between the trimmed V and J ends, which lost 6 bases and 8 bases, there was a span of 15 bases. The CDR3 DNA reads as TGTGCCAGCAGTCGCCAAGGGGTCGTTACGCAGTATTTT. This translates into CASSRQGVVTQYF.

This clone was observed once. The chain uses TRBV21-1 and TRBJ1-5. TRBV21-1 has pseudogene status. The CDR3 is made up of 14 amino acids. The CDR3 DNA is TGTGCCAGCAGCGACCCGGGGGGAGGGCAGCCCCAGCATTTT. Translation: CASSDPGGGQPQHF.

This sequence joins TRBV4-3 and TRBJ2-7, with TRBD2 as a possible D gene (5 bases). Germline CDR1 reads LGHNA; CDR2 reads YSLEER. Trimming took 0 bases from V and 6 from J, leaving 15 bases between them. The CDR3 runs 15 residues. DNA for the CDR3: TGCGCCAGCAGCCAAGAGAACGACTACATGAGCGAGCAGTACTTC. Residues: CASSQENDYMSEQYF.

This chain links TRBV11-2 with TRBJ2-1; D unclear. Germline V lookup: CDR1 SGHAT, CDR2 FQNNGV. The CDR3 is made up of 15 amino acids. Trimming took 5 bases from V and 4 from J, leaving 15 bases between them. The CDR3 sequence is CASSARVLLYNEQFF. CDR3 DNA sequence: TGTGCCAGCAGCGCCCGGGTTCTCCTATACAATGAGCAGTTCTTC.

The chain joins TRBV19 to TRBJ1-1; D is undetermined. Per germline, CDR1 LNHDA and CDR2 SQIVND (reference sequence). CDR3 length equals 14 residues. With 0 bases removed from V and 7 bases from J, the gap between germline ends came to 12 bases. The CDR3 is CASSIDWVSGEAFF. The CDR3 bases are TGTGCCAGTAGTATAGATTGGGTTTCGGGTGAAGCTTTCTTT.

This CDR3 is CASSQVRPSSYEQYF. The CDR3 coding sequence is TGTGCCAGCAGCCAAGTGCGACCGTCCTCCTACGAGCAGTACTTC. The V and J genes are TRBV3-1 (or the pseudogene TRBV3-2) and TRBJ2-7; D uncertain. This CDR3 has 15 amino acids. V was shortened by 1 base and J by 0 bases, with 10 bases between the two germline ends. Germline CDR1 and CDR2: LGHDT and YNNKEL (reference sequence).

The chain is built from TRBV11-2 and TRBJ2-7; 8 bases are shared with TRBD2. CDR1 and CDR2 from the germline V gene are SGHAT and FQNNGV. V was pared by 2 bases and J by 7 bases, with 10 bases of the junction left unmatched. CDR3 length: 15 amino acids. CDR3 coding DNA: TGTGCCAGCAGCTTATGGACGGGAGGGGAGGGTGAGCAGTACTTC. Protein: CASSLWTGGEGEQYF.

J is TRBJ2-2 and V is TRBV14; D not resolved. Germline values: CDR1 SGHDN, CDR2 FVKESK. The CDR3 totals 13 residues. With 1 base removed from V and 6 bases from J, the gap between germline ends came to 6 bases. The CDR3 sequence: CASSQGRAGELFF. The DNA of the CDR3 is TGTGCCAGCAGCCAAGGCCGCGCCGGGGAGCTGTTTTTT. The variable domain in full, completed from reference TRBV14 and TRBJ2-2, reads EAGVTQFPSHSVIEKGQTVTLRCDPISGHDNLYWYRRVMGKEIKFLLHFVKESKQDESGMPNNRFLAERTGGTYSTLKVQPAELEDSGVYFCASSQGRAGELFFGEGSRLTVL.

V is TRBV30 and J is TRBJ1-4; the D gene is possibly TRBD1 (5 bases). The ends were cut back, 1 base at V and 5 bases at J, with 17 bases in the middle. Per the germline V gene, CDR1 is GTSNPN and CDR2 is SVGIG (reference sequence). The CDR3 loop spans 16 amino acids. The CDR3: CAWSGHLGRRNEKLFF. CDR3 DNA: TGTGCCTGGAGTGGCCACCTGGGACGGAGGAATGAAAAACTGTTTTTT.

The rearrangement uses TRBV7-9 and TRBJ2-5; D unresolved. The CDR3 contains 15 residues. Germline V lookup: CDR1 SEHNR, CDR2 FQNEAQ (reference sequence). Trimming took 2 bases from V and 3 from J, leaving 13 bases between them. The CDR3 loop reads CASSLPDAQKETQYF. DNA for the CDR3: TGTGCCAGCAGCTTACCAGACGCACAAAAAGAGACCCAGTACTTC.

The V gene is TRBV3-1 (or the pseudogene TRBV3-2), the J gene TRBJ2-3, with TRBD2 matching over 7 bases. This CDR3 has 15 residues. V was pared by 1 base and J by 2 bases, with 3 bases of the junction left unmatched. Germline V gives CDR1 LGHDT, CDR2 YNNKEL (reference sequence). The CDR3 spells CASSQGAGLTDTQYF. The CDR3 nucleotides are TGTGCCAGCAGCCAAGGAGCGGGACTCACAGATACGCAGTATTTT.

The table lists this clone with a few counts. The chain joins TRBV3-1 (or the pseudogene TRBV3-2) to TRBJ2-1; perhaps D is TRBD1 or TRBD2 (5 bases each). V lost 3 bases and J lost 8, with 5 bases in between. Germline CDR1 is LGHDT and CDR2 is YNNKEL (reference sequence). The CDR3 covers 11 residues. The CDR3 bases are TGTGCCAGCAGCCAGGGGGATGAGCAGTTCTTC. This translates into CASSQGDEQFF.

The chain combines TRBV14 with TRBJ2-1; D remains unclear. Germline V gene lookup returns CDR1 SGHDN and CDR2 FVKESK. The CDR3 length is 16 residues. V was trimmed by 0 bases and J by 8 bases, leaving 17 bases between them. CDR3 loop: CASSQDWAVLKDEQFF. Written as DNA, the CDR3 is TGTGCCAGCAGCCAAGACTGGGCGGTCCTCAAAGATGAGCAGTTCTTC.

The genes are TRBV24-1 and TRBJ2-7; 9 bases map to TRBD1. Germline CDR1 is KGHDR and CDR2 is SFDVKD. The CDR3 sequence is 15 residues long. J was trimmed by 5 bases and V by 3 bases; bases with no gene match: 7. In DNA, the CDR3 is TGTGCCACCAGTGATCCCGGACAGGGGAGGGACGAGCAGTACTTC. Translating it yields CATSDPGQGRDEQYF.